The 29 T cell receptor beta chains given below trace back to one sample, sequenced in a study of PD-1 blockade in mismatch repair-deficient tumors. TCRdb's copy holds only in-frame clones and misses some; the assay was immunoSEQ multiplex PCR. The sample records more than 85,000 clones, 65% to 85% being singletons. This sample comprised peripheral blood, obtained 36 weeks after starting pembrolizumab. All receptors come from an adult with mismatch repair-deficient cancer.

The chain joins TRBV6-5 to TRBJ1-1; D possibly corresponds to TRBD1 (5 bases). From germline, CDR1 is MNHEY and CDR2 SVGAGI. V lost 2 bases, J lost 7 bases, and 14 bases lay in between. The CDR3 has 14 amino acids. Here the CDR3 DNA reads TGTGCCAGCAGTTACCGCCGGGGACGGTATGAAGCTTTCTTT. Translating gives CASSYRRGRYEAFF.

CDR3 in DNA: TGTGCCAGCTCCACTGTGGGAGGCGCTGAAGCTTTCTTT. This codes for CASSTVGGAEAFF. V gene TRBV18 combines with J gene TRBJ1-1; D remains unclear. V shed 6 bases and J shed 6 bases, with 14 bases lying between them. Germline V gene sequence: CDR1 KGHSH, CDR2 LQKENI. This CDR3 spans 13 amino acids.

The chain combines TRBV7-8 with TRBJ2-7; 10 positions match TRBD2. V shed 0 bases, J shed 3 bases, and the junction held 17 bases outside the gene matches. The CDR3 sequence is 20 residues long. From germline, CDR1 is SGHVS and CDR2 FQNEAQ. CDR3 sequence (DNA): TGTGCCAGCAGCTTAGCAGCAAGCGGGAGGGCCGAAAGCCACTTCTACGAGCAGTACTTC. Translated: CASSLAASGRAESHFYEQYF.

The chain has TRBV7-9 and TRBJ2-6; D may be TRBD1 (6 bases). The CDR3 runs to 19 residues. Germline CDR1 reads SEHNR; CDR2 reads FQNEAQ (reference sequence). Trimming cost V 0 bases and J 0 bases, with 15 bases left between them. CDR3: CASSLAPGTLDSGANVLTF. Written as DNA, the CDR3 is TGTGCCAGCAGCTTAGCGCCCGGGACACTTGACTCTGGGGCCAACGTCCTGACTTTC.

The CDR3 coding sequence is TGTGCCAGCAGCTTGCGCGCCGGGAGTGGGGAGCAGTACTTC. Translation: CASSLRAGSGEQYF. The chain has TRBV11-3 and TRBJ2-7, with D maybe TRBD2 (6 bases). Germline-derived CDR1 and CDR2 are SGHNT and YENEEA. This CDR3 region has 14 residues. Between the trimmed V and J ends, which lost 3 bases and 7 bases, there was a span of 16 bases. The whole variable domain, filled in from reference TRBV11-3 and TRBJ2-7, reads EAGVVQSPRYKIIEKKQPVAFWCNPISGHNTLYWYLQNLGQGPELLIRYENEEAVDDSQLPKDRFSAERLKGVDSTLKIQPAELGDSAVYLCASSLRAGSGEQYFGPGTRLTVT.

V and J are TRBV18 and TRBJ1-2; no firm D call. Deletions cut 4 bases from V and 8 bases from J, with 20 bases between. CDR3 length equals 15 residues. The germline gives CDR1 KGHSH, CDR2 LQKENI. The chain's CDR3 is CASSLTSGMGEGYTF. DNA of the CDR3: TGTGCCAGCTCACTCACGAGTGGAATGGGAGAAGGCTACACCTTC.

The chain couples TRBV7-2 to TRBJ2-3, with 9 bases aligning to TRBD1. The J segment lost 7 bases and the V segment lost 5 bases, leaving 13 bases of the junction unmatched. Germline CDR1 and CDR2: SGHTA and FQGNSA. The CDR3 length is 16 residues. The DNA for the CDR3 is TGTGCCAGCAGCCCTCAGACCGGGACAGGGCGAAATACGCAGTATTTT. Protein sequence: CASSPQTGTGRNTQYF.

The gene calls are TRBV28 and TRBJ1-2, with TRBD1 as a possible D gene (5 bases). Trimming stripped 4 bases from V and 1 base from J, with 16 bases between. Germline values: CDR1 MDHEN, CDR2 SYDVKM. The CDR3 runs 16 residues. CDR3 DNA: TGTGCCAGCAGTTGGGGACGCGCCGTGAATAACTATGGCTACACCTTC. It is translated as CASSWGRAVNNYGYTF.

The chain carries TRBV29-1 and TRBJ2-7; D unresolved. CDR1 SQVTM and CDR2 ANQGSEA come from the germline V gene. V was pared by 4 bases and J by 3 bases, with 10 bases between. The CDR3 has 12 residues. CDR3 nucleotide sequence: TGCAGCGTTGTTGAAGTTAACTACGAGCAGTACTTC. Amino acid sequence: CSVVEVNYEQYF.

The chain uses TRBV6-1 and TRBJ2-1; the D call may be TRBD1 or TRBD2 (5 bases each). Germline V gene data show CDR1 as MNHNS and CDR2 as SASEGT. The CDR3 contains 14 residues. Deletions cut 8 bases from V and 7 bases from J, with 18 bases between. CDR3 sequence reads: CASVGVLRANEQFF. The CDR3 nucleotides read TGTGCCAGCGTGGGGGTTCTAAGGGCTAATGAGCAGTTCTTC.

This clone has just a few counts. The chain links TRBV30 to TRBJ1-2; D unresolved. Germline CDR1 reads GTSNPN; CDR2 reads SVGIG (reference sequence). The V and J ends lost 1 base and 6 bases respectively, with 12 bases between them. The CDR3 has 13 amino acids. In nucleotides, the CDR3 is TGTGCCTGGAGTGGAGGCCCGGAGGATGGCTACACCTTC. Its protein is CAWSGGPEDGYTF. The full variable domain, rest sourced from reference TRBV30 and TRBJ1-2, is SQTIHQWPATLVQPVGSPLSLECTVEGTSNPNLYWYRQAAGRGLQLLFYSVGIGQISSEVPQNLSASRPQDRQFILSSKKLLLSDSGFYLCAWSGGPEDGYTFGSGTRLTVV.

The rearrangement uses TRBV5-1 and TRBJ2-7; a weak D match, TRBD1 (6 bases). Germline V gives CDR1 SGHRS, CDR2 YFSETQ. The CDR3 spans 15 residues. The V and J ends lost 4 bases and 2 bases respectively, with 16 bases between them. CDR3 bases: TGCGCCAGCAGCCCCCAGACAGGTATCACCTACGAGCAGTACTTC. It codes for CASSPQTGITYEQYF. The whole variable domain, filled in from reference TRBV5-1 and TRBJ2-7, reads KAGVTQTPRYLIKTRGQQVTLSCSPISGHRSVSWYQQTPGQGLQFLFEYFSETQRNKGNFPGRFSGRQFSNSRSEMNVSTLELGDSALYLCASSPQTGITYEQYFGPGTRLTVT.

The chain carries TRBV5-1 and TRBJ2-5, with D possibly TRBD1 on 5 matching bases. This CDR3 spans 14 amino acids. CDR1 is SGHRS and CDR2 is YFSETQ in the germline V gene. The V end lost 0 bases, the J end lost 5 bases, and 11 bases lay between the germline ends. The DNA for the CDR3 is TGCGCCAGCAGCTTGGTAGGGGTTGGGGAGACCCAGTACTTC. Protein sequence: CASSLVGVGETQYF.

The chain combines TRBV25-1 with TRBJ2-3, with 9 nucleotides matching TRBD1. V was clipped by 7 bases and J by 4 bases; unmatched bases: 3. Per germline, CDR1 MGHDK and CDR2 SYGVNS. The CDR3 totals 13 residues. The CDR3: CASNRGRADTQYF. The CDR3 region has the DNA TGTGCCAGCAACAGGGGGCGTGCAGATACGCAGTATTTT. The full variable domain, rest sourced from reference TRBV25-1 and TRBJ2-3, is EADIYQTPRYLVIGTGKKITLECSQTMGHDKMYWYQQDPGMELHLIHYSYGVNSTEKGDLSSESTVSRIRTEHFPLTLESARPSHTSQYLCASNRGRADTQYFGPGTRLTVL.

The sample holds a few counts of this clone. The chain combines TRBV19 with TRBJ2-7; 9 bases are shared with TRBD1. The germline CDR1 and CDR2 sequences are LNHDA and SQIVND (reference sequence). V gave up 5 bases and J gave up 6 bases; unmatched junction bases: 2. This CDR3 is 12 amino acids long. This CDR3 reads CASSPQGAEQYF. The CDR3 DNA is TGTGCCAGTAGTCCACAGGGGGCCGAGCAGTACTTC.

V is TRBV7-2 and J is TRBJ2-2; TRBD2 matches at 12 bases. The V gene's germline CDR1 is SGHTA and CDR2 FQGNSA. The CDR3 runs 16 residues. V lost 5 bases, J lost 6 bases, and 7 bases stayed unmatched. CDR3 DNA sequence: TGTGCCAGCAGCGAACTAGCGGGAGGTTTCTCCGGGGAGCTGTTTTTT. Translated: CASSELAGGFSGELFF.

The CDR3 nucleotides read TGTGCCAGCAGCCCTAAGGCAGATACGCAGTATTTT. It encodes CASSPKADTQYF. The V and J genes are TRBV7-9 and TRBJ2-3, with D uncertain. CDR1 and CDR2 (germline): SEHNR, FQNEAQ (reference sequence). Trimming took off 5 bases at V and 4 bases at J, with 7 bases between the two ends. The CDR3 is made up of 12 amino acids.

This clone was counted only a few times. The chain carries TRBV9 and TRBJ2-5; TRBD2 aligns across 9 bases. With 4 bases clipped from V and 2 bases from J, the junction kept 6 bases outside the gene matches. The CDR3 consists of 15 residues. Germline V gene data show CDR1 as SGDLS and CDR2 as YYNGEE. The CDR3 here is CASSFSGRPQETQYF. The CDR3 nucleotides are TGTGCCAGCAGCTTCAGCGGGAGGCCACAAGAGACCCAGTACTTC.

This chain uses TRBV9 with TRBJ2-7, with D perhaps TRBD2 (6 bases). In germline, CDR1 is SGDLS, CDR2 YYNGEE. Deletions cut 4 bases from V and 2 bases from J, with 22 bases between. This CDR3 has 17 residues. The CDR3 nucleotides read TGTGCCAGCAGCTATCGGGCTGGAGGGGCAGAAACCTACGAGCAGTACTTC. It codes for CASSYRAGGAETYEQYF.

CDR3 in amino acids: CASSQDWDRATVATNEKLFF. The CDR3 DNA reads as TGCGCCAGCAGCCAAGATTGGGACAGGGCGACAGTTGCAACTAATGAAAAACTGTTTTTT. The chain employs TRBV4-3 and TRBJ1-4; TRBD1 aligns across 9 bases. The CDR3 consists of 20 residues. The germline V gene has CDR1 LGHNA and CDR2 YSLEER. The V and J ends lost 0 bases and 0 bases, in that order; junction bases with no gene match: 11.

The table lists this clone with a few counts. The genes are TRBV5-5 and TRBJ1-1; D is undetermined. Trimming stripped 3 bases from V and 0 bases from J, with 12 bases between. CDR1 is SGHKS and CDR2 is YYEKEE in the germline V gene (reference sequence). This CDR3 has 15 amino acids. CDR3 in DNA: TGTGCCAGCAGCTCTGAAGGCGGATTGAACACTGAAGCTTTCTTT. It encodes CASSSEGGLNTEAFF.

The genes are TRBV30 and TRBJ1-2; D not certain. Trimming shortened V by 1 base and J by 2 bases, and 14 bases separated the two germline ends. Germline values: CDR1 GTSNPN, CDR2 SVGIG (reference sequence). The CDR3 totals 15 residues. Here the CDR3 DNA reads TGTGCCTGGAGTGCGCGGGAACTCTTAAACTATGGCTACACCTTC. This codes for CAWSARELLNYGYTF. The full variable domain, its missing parts supplied by reference TRBV30 and TRBJ1-2, is SQTIHQWPATLVQPVGSPLSLECTVEGTSNPNLYWYRQAAGRGLQLLFYSVGIGQISSEVPQNLSASRPQDRQFILSSKKLLLSDSGFYLCAWSARELLNYGYTFGSGTRLTVV.

The V gene is TRBV10-2, the J gene TRBJ2-5; 9 bases fit TRBD1. CDR1 is WSHSY and CDR2 is SAAADI in the germline V gene. Trimming cost V 3 bases and J 4 bases; bases outside gene matches: 6. CDR3 length: 15 residues. The CDR3: CASSDGHRGRETQYF. For the CDR3, the DNA is TGCGCCAGCAGTGACGGGCACAGGGGGCGAGAGACCCAGTACTTC.

This clone was detected only a few times. The V call is TRBV7-6, the J call TRBJ2-1, with TRBD1 identical over 8 bases. From germline, CDR1 is SGHVS and CDR2 FNYEAQ. The CDR3 consists of 17 residues. The V segment lost 2 bases and the J segment 10 bases; nucleotides outside the gene matches: 16. CDR3 protein: CASSLTAGQGNSREQFF. CDR3 sequence (DNA): TGTGCCAGCAGCTTAACCGCCGGACAGGGAAACTCTAGGGAGCAGTTCTTC.

This sequence joins TRBV2 and TRBJ2-1, with 7 bases lining up with TRBD2. The junction had 9 bases not matched to a gene; V was cut back by 3 bases and J by 7 bases. Germline-derived CDR1 and CDR2 are SNHLY and FYNNEI. This CDR3 comprises 15 residues. In DNA, the CDR3 is TGTGCCAGCAGTGAGAGGGGCGGGAGCTGGAATGAGCAGTTCTTC. Protein: CASSERGGSWNEQFF.

The CDR3 sequence: CASSYRENQPQHF. The CDR3 coding sequence is TGTGCCAGCAGTTACAGAGAGAATCAGCCCCAGCATTTT. This sequence joins TRBV6-5 and TRBJ1-5; D is unclear. With 2 bases removed from V and 4 bases from J, the gap between germline ends came to 6 bases. The CDR3 extends over 13 amino acids. Germline assignment: CDR1 MNHEY and CDR2 SVGAGI.

V is TRBV7-9 and J is TRBJ2-2; D is uncertain. The ends were cut back, 3 bases at V and 5 bases at J, with 7 bases in the middle. The CDR3 is 13 amino acids. CDR1 and CDR2 from the germline V gene are SEHNR and FQNEAQ (reference sequence). CDR3 nucleotides: TGTGCCAGCAGCTTGGGTGGAACCGGGGAGCTGTTTTTT. Translating gives CASSLGGTGELFF.

The chain joins TRBV10-3 to TRBJ2-7; possible D gene TRBD2, 6 bases. Looked up from germline, CDR1 is ENHRY and CDR2 is SYGVKD. This CDR3 contains 12 residues. Trimming shortened V by 7 bases and J by 7 bases, and 14 bases separated the two germline ends. CDR3 coding DNA: TGTGCCATCAACCGGCCGGAGGGAGAGCAGTACTTC. Amino acid sequence: CAINRPEGEQYF.

This chain uses TRBV9 with TRBJ1-2, with D uncertain. Per the germline V gene, CDR1 is SGDLS and CDR2 is YYNGEE. This CDR3 has 12 amino acids. Trimming took off 0 bases at V and 8 bases at J, with 8 bases between the two ends. CDR3 protein: CASSVALGGYTF. The CDR3 region has the DNA TGTGCCAGCAGCGTAGCCCTAGGCGGCTACACCTTC. The variable domain in full, completed from reference TRBV9 and TRBJ1-2, reads DSGVTQTPKHLITATGQRVTLRCSPRSGDLSVYWYQQSLDQGLQFLIQYYNGEERAKGNILERFSAQQFPDLHSELNLSSLELGDSALYFCASSVALGGYTFGSGTRLTVV.